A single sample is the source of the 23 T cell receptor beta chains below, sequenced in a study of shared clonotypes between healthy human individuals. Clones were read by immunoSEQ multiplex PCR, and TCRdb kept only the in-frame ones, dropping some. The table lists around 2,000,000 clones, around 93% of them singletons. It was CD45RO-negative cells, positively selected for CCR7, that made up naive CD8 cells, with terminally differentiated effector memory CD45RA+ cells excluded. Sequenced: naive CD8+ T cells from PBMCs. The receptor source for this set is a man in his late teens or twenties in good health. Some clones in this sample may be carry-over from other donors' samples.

The CDR3 DNA is TGTGCCAGCAGCGCCCCTCTAGAACTAGCGGGAGGCCACAATGAGCAGTTCTTC. Its protein is CASSAPLELAGGHNEQFF. This chain links TRBV9 with TRBJ2-1, with TRBD2 matching over 12 bases. CDR3 length equals 18 residues. Germline CDR1 SGDLS, CDR2 YYNGEE. After removal of 3 bases from V and 5 bases from J, the junction contained 12 bases not matched to a gene.

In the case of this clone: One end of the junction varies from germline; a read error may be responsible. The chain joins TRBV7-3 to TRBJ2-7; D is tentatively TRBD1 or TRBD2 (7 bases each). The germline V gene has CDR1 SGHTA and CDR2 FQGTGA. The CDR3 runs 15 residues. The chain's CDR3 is CASSPSGGAGVTPDF. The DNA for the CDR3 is TGTGCCAGCAGCCCTTCAGGGGGTGCGGGAGTTACCCCTGACTTC.

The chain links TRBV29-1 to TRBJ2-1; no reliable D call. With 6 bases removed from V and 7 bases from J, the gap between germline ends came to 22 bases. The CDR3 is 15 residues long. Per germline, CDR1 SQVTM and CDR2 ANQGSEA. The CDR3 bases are TGCAGCGTCATTGGAGTAGGGATCCCCATGAATGAGCAGTTCTTC. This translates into CSVIGVGIPMNEQFF.

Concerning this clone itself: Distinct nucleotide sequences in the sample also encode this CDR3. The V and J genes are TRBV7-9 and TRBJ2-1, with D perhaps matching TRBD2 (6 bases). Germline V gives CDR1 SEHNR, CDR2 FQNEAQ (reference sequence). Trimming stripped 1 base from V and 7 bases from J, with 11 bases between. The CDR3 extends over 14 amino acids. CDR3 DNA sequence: TGTGCCAGCAGCTTAGTTGGCGGAGGGAATGAGCAGTTCTTC. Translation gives CASSLVGGGNEQFF.

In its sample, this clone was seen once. The CDR3 loop reads CASTAQGADTQYF. The CDR3 DNA reads TGTGCCAGCACCGCCCAAGGGGCAGATACGCAGTATTTT. The chain has TRBV27 and TRBJ2-3; D possibly corresponds to TRBD1 (5 bases). The CDR3 covers 13 residues. Germline V lookup: CDR1 MNHEY, CDR2 SMNVEV (reference sequence). Deletions cut 7 bases from V and 4 bases from J, with 12 bases between.

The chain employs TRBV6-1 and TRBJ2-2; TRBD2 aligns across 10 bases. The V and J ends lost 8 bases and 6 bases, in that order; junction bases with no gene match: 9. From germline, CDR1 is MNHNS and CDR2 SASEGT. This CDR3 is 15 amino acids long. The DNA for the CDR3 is TGTGCCAGCCTCTCAAGCGGGAGGGGTGCCGGGGAGCTGTTTTTT. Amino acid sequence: CASLSSGRGAGELFF.

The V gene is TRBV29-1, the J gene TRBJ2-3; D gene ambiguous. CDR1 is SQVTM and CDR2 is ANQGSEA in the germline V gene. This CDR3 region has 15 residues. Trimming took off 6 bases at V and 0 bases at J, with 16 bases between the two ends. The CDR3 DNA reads TGCAGCGTGGAGAGGACGGGCACTAGCACAGATACGCAGTATTTT. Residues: CSVERTGTSTDTQYF.

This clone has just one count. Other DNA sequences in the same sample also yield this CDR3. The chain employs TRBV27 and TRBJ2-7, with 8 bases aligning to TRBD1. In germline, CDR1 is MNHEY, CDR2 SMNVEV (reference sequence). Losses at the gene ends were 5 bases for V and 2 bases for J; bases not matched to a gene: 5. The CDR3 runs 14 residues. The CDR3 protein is CASSHRQGTYEQYF. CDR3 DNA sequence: TGTGCCAGCAGTCACAGACAGGGGACCTACGAGCAGTACTTC.

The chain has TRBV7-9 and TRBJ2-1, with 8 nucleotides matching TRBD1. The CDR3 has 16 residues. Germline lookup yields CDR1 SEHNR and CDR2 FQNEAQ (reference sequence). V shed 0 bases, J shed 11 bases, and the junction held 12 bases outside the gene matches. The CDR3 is CASSLAPGGVRGKQFF. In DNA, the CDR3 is TGTGCCAGCAGCTTAGCCCCAGGGGGCGTTAGGGGTAAGCAGTTCTTC.

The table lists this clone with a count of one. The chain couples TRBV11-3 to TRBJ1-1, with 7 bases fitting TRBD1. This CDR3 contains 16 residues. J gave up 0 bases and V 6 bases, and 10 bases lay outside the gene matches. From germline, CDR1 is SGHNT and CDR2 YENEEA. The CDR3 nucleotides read TGTGCCAGCAGTTCCGGTGGGACAGTAATGAACACTGAAGCTTTCTTT. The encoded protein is CASSSGGTVMNTEAFF. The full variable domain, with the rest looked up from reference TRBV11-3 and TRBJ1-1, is EAGVVQSPRYKIIEKKQPVAFWCNPISGHNTLYWYLQNLGQGPELLIRYENEEAVDDSQLPKDRFSAERLKGVDSTLKIQPAELGDSAVYLCASSSGGTVMNTEAFFGQGTRLTVV.

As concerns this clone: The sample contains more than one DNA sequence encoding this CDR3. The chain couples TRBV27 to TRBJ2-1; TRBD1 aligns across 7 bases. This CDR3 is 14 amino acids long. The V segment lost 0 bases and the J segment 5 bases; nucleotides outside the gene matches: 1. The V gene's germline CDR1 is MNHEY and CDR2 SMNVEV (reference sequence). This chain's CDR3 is CASSLSRGHNEQFF. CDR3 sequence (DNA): TGTGCCAGCAGTTTATCAAGGGGGCACAATGAGCAGTTCTTC.

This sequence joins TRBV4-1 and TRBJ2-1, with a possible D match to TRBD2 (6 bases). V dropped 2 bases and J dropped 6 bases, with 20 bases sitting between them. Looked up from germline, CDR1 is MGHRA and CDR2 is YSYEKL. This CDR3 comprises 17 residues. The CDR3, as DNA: TGCGCCAGCAGCCAAACCCTTTTCCGACTAGTACCCAATGAGCAGTTCTTC. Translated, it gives CASSQTLFRLVPNEQFF.

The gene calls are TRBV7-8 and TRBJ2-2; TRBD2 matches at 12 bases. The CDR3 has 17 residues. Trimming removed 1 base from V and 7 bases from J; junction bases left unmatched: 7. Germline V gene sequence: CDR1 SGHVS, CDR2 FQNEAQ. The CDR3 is CASSLELAGGPFGELFF. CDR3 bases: TGTGCCAGCAGCTTAGAGCTAGCGGGAGGGCCGTTCGGGGAGCTGTTTTTT.

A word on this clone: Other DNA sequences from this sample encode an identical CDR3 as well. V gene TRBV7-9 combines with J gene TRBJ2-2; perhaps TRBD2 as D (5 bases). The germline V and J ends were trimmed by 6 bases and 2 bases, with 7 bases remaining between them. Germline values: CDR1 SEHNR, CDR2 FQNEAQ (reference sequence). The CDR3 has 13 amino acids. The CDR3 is CASRGANTGELFF. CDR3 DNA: TGTGCCAGCAGGGGAGCAAACACCGGGGAGCTGTTTTTT.

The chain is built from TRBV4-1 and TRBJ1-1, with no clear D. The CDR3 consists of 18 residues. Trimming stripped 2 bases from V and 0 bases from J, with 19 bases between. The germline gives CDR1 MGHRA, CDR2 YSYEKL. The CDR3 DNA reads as TGCGCCAGCAGCCAATACCGTAAGGATACAGACATGAACACTGAAGCTTTCTTT. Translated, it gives CASSQYRKDTDMNTEAFF.

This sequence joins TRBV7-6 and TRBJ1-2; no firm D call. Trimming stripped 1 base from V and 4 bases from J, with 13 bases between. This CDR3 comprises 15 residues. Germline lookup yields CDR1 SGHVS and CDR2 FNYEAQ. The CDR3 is CASSLERGPSYGYTF. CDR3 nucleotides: TGTGCCAGCAGCTTAGAGAGAGGGCCTAGCTATGGCTACACCTTC.

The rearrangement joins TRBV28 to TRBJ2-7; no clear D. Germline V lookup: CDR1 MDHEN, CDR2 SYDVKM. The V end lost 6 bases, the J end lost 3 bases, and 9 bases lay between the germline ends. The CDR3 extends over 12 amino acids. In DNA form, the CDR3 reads TGTGCCAGCAGCCCCAATAACTACGAGCAGTACTTC. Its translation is CASSPNNYEQYF.

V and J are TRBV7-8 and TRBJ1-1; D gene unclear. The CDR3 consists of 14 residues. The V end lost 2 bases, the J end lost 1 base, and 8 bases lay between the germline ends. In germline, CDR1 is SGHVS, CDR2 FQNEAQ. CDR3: CASSLIRGNTEAFF. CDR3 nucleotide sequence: TGTGCCAGCAGCTTAATTCGAGGGAACACTGAAGCTTTCTTT.

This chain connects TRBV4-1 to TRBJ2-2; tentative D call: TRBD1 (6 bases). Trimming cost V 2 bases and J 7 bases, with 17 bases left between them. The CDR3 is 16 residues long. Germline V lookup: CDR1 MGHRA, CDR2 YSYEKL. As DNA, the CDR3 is TGCGCCAGCAGCCAAAAGTCAGGGGCGTTGAACGGGGAGCTGTTTTTT. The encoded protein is CASSQKSGALNGELFF.

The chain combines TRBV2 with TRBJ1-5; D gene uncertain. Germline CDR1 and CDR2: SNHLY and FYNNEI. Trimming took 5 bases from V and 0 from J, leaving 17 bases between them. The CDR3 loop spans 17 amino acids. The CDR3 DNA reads TGTGCCAGCAGTCTGGTGGGAGGGCAGTCTAGCAATCAGCCCCAGCATTTT. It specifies CASSLVGGQSSNQPQHF. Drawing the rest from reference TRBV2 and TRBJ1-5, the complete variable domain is EPEVTQTPSHQVTQMGQEVILRCVPISNHLYFYWYRQILGQKVEFLVSFYNNEISEKSEIFDDQFSVERPDGSNFTLKIRSTKLEDSAMYFCASSLVGGQSSNQPQHFGDGTRLSIL.

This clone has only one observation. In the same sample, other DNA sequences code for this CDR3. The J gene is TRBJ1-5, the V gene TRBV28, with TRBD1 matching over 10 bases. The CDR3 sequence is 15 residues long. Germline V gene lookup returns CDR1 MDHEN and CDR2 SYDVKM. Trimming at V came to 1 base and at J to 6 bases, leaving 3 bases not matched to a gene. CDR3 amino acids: CASSLLTGGTQPQHF. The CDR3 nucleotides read TGTGCCAGCAGTTTATTGACAGGGGGCACTCAGCCCCAGCATTTT.

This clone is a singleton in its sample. The CDR3 sequence: CASSQTRDSLSGNTIYF. The DNA of the CDR3 is TGTGCCAGCAGCCAAACCCGGGACAGCCTCTCTGGAAACACCATATATTTT. The chain joins TRBV14 to TRBJ1-3; 7 bases are shared with TRBD1. V was clipped by 2 bases and J by 0 bases; unmatched bases: 7. In germline, CDR1 is SGHDN, CDR2 FVKESK. The CDR3 covers 17 residues. The full variable domain, its missing parts supplied by reference TRBV14 and TRBJ1-3, is EAGVTQFPSHSVIEKGQTVTLRCDPISGHDNLYWYRRVMGKEIKFLLHFVKESKQDESGMPNNRFLAERTGGTYSTLKVQPAELEDSGVYFCASSQTRDSLSGNTIYFGEGSWLTVV.

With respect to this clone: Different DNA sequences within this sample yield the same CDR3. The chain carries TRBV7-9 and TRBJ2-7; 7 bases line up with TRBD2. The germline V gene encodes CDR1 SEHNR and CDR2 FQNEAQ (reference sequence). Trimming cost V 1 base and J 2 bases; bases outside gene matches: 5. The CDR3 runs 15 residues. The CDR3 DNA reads TGTGCCAGCAGCTTAGGGCCGGGAGGCACCTACGAGCAGTACTTC. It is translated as CASSLGPGGTYEQYF. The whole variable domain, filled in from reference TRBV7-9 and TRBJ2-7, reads DTGVSQNPRHKITKRGQNVTFRCDPISEHNRLYWYRQTLGQGPEFLTYFQNEAQLEKSRLLSDRFSAERPKGSFSTLEIQRTEQGDSAMYLCASSLGPGGTYEQYFGPGTRLTVT.